What follows are 16 T cell receptor beta chains derived from one specimen sequenced in a study of blood T cell repertoires in COVID-19. Method: immunoSEQ multiplex PCR; TCRdb's copy keeps in-frame clones and lacks some. Of roughly 80,000 clones in the sample, roughly 91% were seen once. Sequencing input: peripheral blood. The source is a woman aged 45 to 65 in a cohort sampled during active COVID-19.

This clone appeared once. The chain has TRBV11-3 and TRBJ2-3, with D perhaps matching TRBD1 (6 bases). Germline loops: CDR1 SGHNT, CDR2 YENEEA. Trimming shortened V by 0 bases and J by 6 bases, and 13 bases separated the two germline ends. The CDR3 contains 15 residues. CDR3: CASSLDYTGMDTQYF. Here the CDR3 DNA reads TGTGCCAGCAGCTTAGATTATACAGGGATGGATACGCAGTATTTT.

The CDR3 loop reads CASSFFSGSGGTQYF. CDR3 sequence (DNA): TGTGCCAGCAGCTTTTTTTCGGGGTCTGGCGGGACCCAGTACTTC. This chain links TRBV7-2 with TRBJ2-5, with a tentative D call TRBD2 (5 bases). The CDR3 contains 15 residues. Germline V gives CDR1 SGHTA, CDR2 FQGNSA. V gave up 3 bases and J gave up 7 bases, with 18 bases separating them.

This clone was seen just once. The CDR3 loop reads CASSPSGRAISYEQYF. CDR3 nucleotide sequence: TGTGCCAGCAGCCCTTCGGGCAGGGCTATCTCCTACGAGCAGTACTTC. The chain recombines TRBV5-4 with TRBJ2-7; D may be TRBD1 (5 bases). Germline-derived CDR1 and CDR2 are SGHNT and YYREEE (reference sequence). The CDR3 sequence is 16 residues long. V lost 4 bases and J 0 bases, leaving 17 bases between the germline ends.

The chain recombines TRBV6-5 with TRBJ1-2; the match to TRBD1 covers 12 bases. Germline V gene sequence: CDR1 MNHEY, CDR2 SVGAGI. V trimming: 6 bases; J trimming: 4 bases; junction bases outside the gene matches: 6. This CDR3 is 15 amino acids long. Here the CDR3 reads CASSPGTGGFYGYTF. In nucleotides, the CDR3 is TGTGCCAGCAGCCCGGGGACAGGGGGCTTCTATGGCTACACCTTC.

The chain carries TRBV30 and TRBJ1-5; possibly TRBD1 for D (5 bases). Trimming left V 3 bases short and J 9 bases short, with 15 bases between. The germline CDR1 and CDR2 sequences are GTSNPN and SVGIG (reference sequence). CDR3 size: 13 residues. The CDR3: CAWSKGGDRPQHF. The DNA of the CDR3 is TGTGCCTGGAGCAAGGGAGGGGATCGGCCCCAGCATTTT.

V and J are TRBV2 and TRBJ1-4; the D is unclear. Germline V lookup: CDR1 SNHLY, CDR2 FYNNEI. Trimming cost V 4 bases and J 0 bases, with 12 bases left between them. The CDR3 covers 16 residues. The CDR3 is CASSARHTATNEKLFF. Written as DNA, the CDR3 is TGTGCCAGCAGTGCCCGACACACTGCAACTAATGAAAAACTGTTTTTT.

The chain uses TRBV7-9 and TRBJ2-3, with 8 positions matching TRBD2. After removal of 7 bases from V and 5 bases from J, the junction contained 11 bases not matched to a gene. This CDR3 is built from 15 residues. CDR1 is SEHNR and CDR2 is FQNEAQ in the germline V gene (reference sequence). DNA for the CDR3: TGTGCCAGCACCAAGACCGGGGGGGTGAGAGATACGCAGTATTTT. Translated: CASTKTGGVRDTQYF. Together with reference TRBV7-9 and TRBJ2-3, the CDR3 gives the full variable domain: DTGVSQNPRHKITKRGQNVTFRCDPISEHNRLYWYRQTLGQGPEFLTYFQNEAQLEKSRLLSDRFSAERPKGSFSTLEIQRTEQGDSAMYLCASTKTGGVRDTQYFGPGTRLTVL.

The chain carries TRBV2 and TRBJ1-4, with TRBD1 matching 9 bases. Germline assignment: CDR1 SNHLY and CDR2 FYNNEI. This CDR3 spans 14 amino acids. The V and J ends lost 5 bases and 8 bases, in that order; junction bases with no gene match: 6. CDR3 coding DNA: TGTGCCAGCAGTTTTGGACAGGGGCAAGAAAAACTGTTTTTT. Residues: CASSFGQGQEKLFF. The full variable domain, in which reference TRBV2 and TRBJ1-4 provide the parts outside the CDR3, is EPEVTQTPSHQVTQMGQEVILRCVPISNHLYFYWYRQILGQKVEFLVSFYNNEISEKSEIFDDQFSVERPDGSNFTLKIRSTKLEDSAMYFCASSFGQGQEKLFFGSGTQLSVL.

The rearrangement links TRBV5-4 to TRBJ2-1; TRBD2 matches at 9 bases. Germline V gene lookup returns CDR1 SGHNT and CDR2 YYREEE (reference sequence). The CDR3 extends over 15 amino acids. Trimming cost V 3 bases and J 4 bases; bases outside gene matches: 5. The CDR3: CASSSAGGYYNEQFF. CDR3 nucleotides: TGTGCCAGCAGCTCAGCGGGGGGCTATTACAATGAGCAGTTCTTC.

V is TRBV5-1 and J is TRBJ1-4, with 8 bases matching TRBD1. The CDR3 is 16 residues long. The V segment lost 4 bases and the J segment 0 bases; nucleotides outside the gene matches: 5. CDR1 SGHRS and CDR2 YFSETQ come from the germline V gene. The CDR3 loop is CASSRGQAATNEKLFF. The CDR3 bases are TGCGCCAGCAGCAGGGGACAGGCTGCAACTAATGAAAAACTGTTTTTT.

V gene TRBV6-5 combines with J gene TRBJ2-7; TRBD1 aligns across 7 bases. Trimming took 7 bases from V and 4 from J; bases not matched to a gene: 7. Per germline, CDR1 MNHEY and CDR2 SVGAGI. This CDR3 has 13 amino acids. The CDR3 loop is CASTTGTRYEQYF. The CDR3 coding sequence is TGTGCCAGCACGACAGGGACCCGATACGAGCAGTACTTC.

The chain couples TRBV13 to TRBJ2-1; 7 bases are a match to TRBD1. Trimming at V came to 6 bases and at J to 9 bases, leaving 8 bases not matched to a gene. In germline, CDR1 is PRHDT, CDR2 FYEKMQ (reference sequence). The CDR3 is 13 amino acids. The CDR3 region has the DNA TGTGCCAGCAGAGCGACAGGGAACTCTGAGCAGTTCTTC. Residues: CASRATGNSEQFF.

The rearrangement joins TRBV28 to TRBJ1-3, with D perhaps TRBD1 (6 bases). The CDR3 length is 15 residues. CDR1 is MDHEN and CDR2 is SYDVKM in the germline V gene. V was shortened by 5 bases and J by 0 bases, with 11 bases between the two germline ends. Here the CDR3 DNA reads TGTGCCAGCAGTCCTCCGGACAGCTCTGGAAACACCATATATTTT. Its translation: CASSPPDSSGNTIYF.

The genes are TRBV9 and TRBJ2-3, with D unresolved. This CDR3 comprises 15 residues. V was trimmed by 5 bases and J by 2 bases, leaving 15 bases between them. CDR1 and CDR2 from the germline V gene are SGDLS and YYNGEE. CDR3 sequence reads: CASSLSLEFTDTQYF. CDR3 nucleotides: TGTGCCAGCAGTCTATCCCTTGAGTTCACAGATACGCAGTATTTT.

This clone has only a few counts. The chain employs TRBV10-3 and TRBJ1-5; D is possibly TRBD1 (5 bases). The germline V gene has CDR1 ENHRY and CDR2 SYGVKD. The CDR3 runs 14 residues. V lost 5 bases and J lost 0, with 8 bases in between. The CDR3 region is CAISPDSSNQPQHF. CDR3 DNA sequence: TGTGCCATCAGTCCTGACAGTAGCAATCAGCCCCAGCATTTT.

This clone was found once. The V gene is TRBV4-1, the J gene TRBJ2-3; tentative D call: TRBD1 (6 bases). This CDR3 is 15 amino acids long. V was trimmed by 4 bases and J by 0 bases, leaving 11 bases between them. The germline CDR1 and CDR2 sequences are MGHRA and YSYEKL. DNA for the CDR3: TGCGCCAGCAGCCCTGAGGGACATAGCACAGATACGCAGTATTTT. Its protein is CASSPEGHSTDTQYF.